The 5 T cell receptor beta chains below were found in one sample sequenced in a study of T cells in women clearing cervical HPV infection. Clones were sequenced by immunoSEQ multiplex PCR, and TCRdb holds only the in-frame ones, with some missing. The table for this sample gives about 28,000 clones. Specimen: blood buffy coat. Receptors originate from a woman aged 18-70 years with a cervical HPV16 infection that either progressed to CIN3+ or cleared (not recorded which).

Concerning this clone: With the read ending 3 residues before the CDR3 end, the germline J gene is used to fill in that end. V usage is TRBV20-1 and J usage is TRBJ2-7; TRBD1 might be the D (6 bases). CDR1 and CDR2 (germline): DFQATT, SNEGSKA (reference sequence). Trimming took 6 bases from V and 0 from J, leaving 15 bases between them. This CDR3 region has 14 residues. The sequenced part of the CDR3 DNA is TGCAGTGCCGAAATACCGGGACACTCCTACGAG. This codes for CSAEIPGHSYE. The whole CDR3 is CSAEIPGHSYEQYF.

Note on this clone: With the read ending 3 residues before the CDR3 end, the germline J gene is used to fill in that end. The V call is TRBV19, the J call TRBJ2-7; unclear D gene. The CDR3 runs to 16 residues. Germline CDR1 LNHDA, CDR2 SQIVND (reference sequence). V lost 4 bases, J lost 1 base, and 17 bases lay in between. CDR3 sequence reads: CASSTDFGLVSYEQYF. The CDR3 bases that were read are TGTGCCAGTAGTACCGATTTTGGGCTGGTTTCCTACGAG.

On this clone: With the read ending 3 residues before the CDR3 end, the germline J gene is used to fill in that end. V gene TRBV7-3 combines with J gene TRBJ2-2, with a weak D call TRBD1 (5 bases). The germline V gene encodes CDR1 SGHTA and CDR2 FQGTGA. CDR3 size: 14 residues. The CDR3 bases that were read are TGTGCCAGCAGCTTAATCTCTGGGGCCAACGTG. It yields the protein CASSLISGANV. The full CDR3 sequence reads CASSLISGANVLFF.

Details on this clone: The CDR3 goes on 3 residues after the read ends, and that part is filled in from the germline J gene. The V and J genes are TRBV7-2 and TRBJ1-1, with TRBD1 as a possible D gene (5 bases). CDR1 and CDR2 (germline): SGHTA, FQGNSA. V shed 5 bases and J shed 1 base, with 8 bases lying between them. CDR3 size: 13 residues. This CDR3 is CASSGHPNTEAFF. CDR3 DNA, as far as it was read: TGTGCCAGCAGCGGACACCCGAACACTGAA.

As to this clone: Read coverage stops 3 residues before the CDR3 terminus; the germline J gene supplies the remainder. The chain uses TRBV20-1 and TRBJ2-2; the D gene is possibly TRBD1 (6 bases). Germline V gives CDR1 DFQATT, CDR2 SNEGSKA (reference sequence). The CDR3 has 14 residues. V was clipped by 6 bases and J by 0 bases, with 11 bases between them. CDR3 DNA, as far as it was read: TGCAGTGCGGACGAGGGGGCGAACACCGGGGAG. Translation: CSADEGANTGE. The full CDR3 sequence reads CSADEGANTGELFF.